This T cell receptor (beta chain) was captured by sequencing in a study of graft-versus-host responses after intestinal transplantation. CDR3 length equals 13 residues. With 6 bases removed from V and 7 bases from J, the gap between germline ends came to 15 bases. Germline V gene sequence: CDR1 MNHEY, CDR2 SVGAGI. Remarks on this clone: The antigen is undetermined.

Assay: immunoSEQ multiplex PCR; the TCRdb copy retains only in-frame clones and omits some. The sample contains more than 70,000 clones, 85% to 95% of which appear only once. The chain recombines TRBV6-5 with TRBJ1-1; possibly TRBD1 for D (6 bases). The sequence was collected from a human donor who was the organ donor for an intestinal transplant. The sequencing used unstimulated CD8+ T cells sorted from spleen or lymph node cells, collected before transplant. CDR3 DNA: TGTGCCAGCAGCCTTGCAGGGGCCGATGAAGCTTTCTTT. Translating it yields CASSLAGADEAFF.